The rows below give T cell receptor beta chains drawn from one sample of a study of shared clonotypes between healthy human individuals. The repertoire was sequenced with immunoSEQ multiplex PCR; TCRdb's copy has only in-frame clones and lacks some. Of 600,000 to 750,000 clones listed, just under 75% are singletons. Material for sequencing was memory CD4+ T cells sorted from blood. Source of these receptors: a woman aged 30 to 39 in good health. Each CDR3 is given with its conserved first and last residue.

v_call	cdr3_length	j_call	cdr3_aa
TRBV11-2	11	TRBJ2-2	CASKRSGELFF
TRBV5-4	13	TRBJ2-7	CASSLETGGEQYF
TRBV28	20	TRBJ2-6	CASSPTTGQGVISGANVLTF
TRBV2	14	TRBJ2-3	CASRTALPTDTQYF
TRBV5-1	18	TRBJ2-6	CASSSHGTQSSGANVLTF
TRBV7-3	15	TRBJ2-1	CASSLWGSRENEQFF
TRBV7-2	16	TRBJ2-1	CASSSTSGIPYNEQFF
TRBV28	15	TRBJ2-1	CASSLWRGNYNEQFF
TRBV11-1	14	TRBJ2-4	CASATISQGGIQYF
TRBV30	14	TRBJ1-5	CAWGGQISNQPQHF
TRBV6-5	14	TRBJ2-7	CASSYGRNAYEQYF
TRBV12-5	17	TRBJ2-7	CASGLPRQHPRAYEQYF
TRBV15	16	TRBJ1-4	CATSPFSGSTNEKLFF
TRBV19	16	TRBJ2-1	CASSGLAADSYNEQFF
TRBV9	15	TRBJ2-1	CASSRLQGPYNEQFF
TRBV5-4	15	TRBJ2-3	CASRTQAATTDTQYF
TRBV5-1	15	TRBJ1-2	CASSFEDRDYYGYTF
TRBV5-1	15	TRBJ1-4	CASSFGGATNEKLFF
TRBV19	17	TRBJ2-2	CASSRTSGSADTGELFF
TRBV6-6	14	TRBJ2-3	CASRGDSETDTQYF
TRBV5-1	16	TRBJ2-7	CASSGDRPGVVDEQYF
TRBV19	15	TRBJ1-1	CASSTQEYVNTEAFF
TRBV6-6	15	TRBJ2-1	CASSNLAGRNNEQFF
TRBV7-2	13	TRBJ2-1	CASSQQVKSEQFF
TRBV9	17	TRBJ2-5	CASSVEDRGRFRGTQYF
TRBV7-7	16	TRBJ2-2	CASSPLGQGNTGELFF
TRBV20-1	10	TRBJ1-2	CISGGDGYTF
TRBV19	14	TRBJ2-2	CASKKTSGRGELFF
TRBV21-1	13	TRBJ1-3	CASSRVTGNTIYF
TRBV7-2	16	TRBJ2-5	CASSSQAGRRQETQYF
TRBV18	14	TRBJ1-4	CASSLGQGGEKLFF
TRBV6-5	13	TRBJ2-5	CASSPSGQETQYF
TRBV2	13	TRBJ1-2	CASRPGTEGGYTF
TRBV28	13	TRBJ2-7	CASSPQGHNEQYF
TRBV28	15	TRBJ1-3	CASSLDTGSGNTIYF